The entry below describes one T cell receptor beta chain. The data stem from a study of blood T cell repertoires in COVID-19. Looking at the study overall: Donors in the United States, Italy and Spain gave samples during acute or convalescent COVID-19. Sample material is recorded as cDNA or gDNA derived from T cells, B-cell-depleted T cells, or PBMCs.

V was pared by 7 bases and J by 3 bases, with 18 bases between. The germline CDR1 and CDR2 sequences are SGHVS and FQNEAQ. This CDR3 spans 15 amino acids. Authors' analysis steps: Estimation of nucleated cell counts relied on the amplification of reference gene primers. Assay used: immunoSEQ multiplex PCR; TCRdb lists only in-frame clones, some missing. The D gene and trimming were derived from the DNA, and the V and J assignments and clone size from that table. The sample contains fewer than 250,000 clones, 70% to 85% of which appear only once. Sample: peripheral blood. The sequence came from a woman aged 80 or older with acute or convalescent COVID-19. The genes are TRBV7-8 and TRBJ2-5; possible D gene TRBD1, 5 bases. The CDR3 protein is CASTRRVGPEETQYF. CDR3 nucleotide sequence: TGTGCCAGCACCCGCCGAGTGGGGCCCGAAGAGACCCAGTACTTC. Full variable domain (outside the CDR3, taken from reference TRBV7-8 and TRBJ2-5): GAGVSQSPRYKVAKRGQDVALRCDPISGHVSLFWYQQALGQGPEFLTYFQNEAQLDKSGLPSDRFFAERPEGSVSTLKIQRTQQEDSAVYLCASTRRVGPEETQYFGPGTRLLVL.